This entry describes one T cell receptor (beta chain). This CDR3 has 15 amino acids. The germline CDR1 and CDR2 sequences are SGHTA and FQGNSA. Losses at the gene ends were 3 bases for V and 4 bases for J; bases not matched to a gene: 3. The data were produced by immunoSEQ multiplex PCR, yet TCRdb's version contains in-frame clones alone and is incomplete. The table includes 250,000 to 300,000 clones, roughly 85% detected once. The source of the sample is a study of blood T cell repertoires in COVID-19. Looking at the study overall: Samples of COVID-19 (acute and convalescent) were obtained from the United States, Italy and Spain. PBMCs, B-cell-depleted T cells, or T cells provided the cDNA or gDNA that made up the material.

This chain links TRBV7-2 with TRBJ2-1, with 10 bases aligning to TRBD2. The sequenced sample was peripheral blood. The sequence was collected from a man aged 45 to 65 with active or convalescent COVID-19. For the CDR3, the DNA is TGTGCCAGCAGCTTCACTAGCGGGAATTACAATGAGCAGTTCTTC. Protein: CASSFTSGNYNEQFF.